This T cell receptor beta chain emerged from a study of cytomegalovirus exposure and HLA in healthy donors. Whole-study findings and limits: There were some V segments, including TRBV6-2 and TRBV6-3, excluded as indistinguishable.

The PCR contained 60 Vbeta and 13 Jbeta primers. Clones were sequenced by immunoSEQ multiplex PCR, and TCRdb holds only the in-frame ones, with some missing. The sample carries about 200,000 clones, approximately 79% recorded once. About this clone itself: Its antigen is currently unknown.

V was cut by 5 bases and J by 1 base, with 8 bases left in between. The CDR3 runs to 13 residues. Germline assignment: CDR1 SEHNR and CDR2 FQNEAQ (reference sequence). Sequencing was carried out using PBMCs. This chain uses TRBV7-9 with TRBJ1-1; TRBD1 is a possible D gene (5 bases). The clonotype was recovered from a man between 50 and 59 years old in good health and CMV-seronegative. CDR3 sequence (DNA): TGTGCCAGCAGCGTACAGGCGAACACTGAAGCTTTCTTT. It is translated as CASSVQANTEAFF.